The 16 T cell receptor beta chains listed next were all sequenced from one sample in a study of blood T cell repertoires in COVID-19. Sequencing used immunoSEQ multiplex PCR; TCRdb keeps in-frame clones, though not all of them. The sample has 15,000 or so clones; around nine tenths are singletons. The sequenced sample was peripheral blood. These receptors were collected from a human donor in a cohort sampled during active COVID-19.

This rearrangement joins TRBV6-5 to TRBJ2-7; perhaps TRBD1 as D (6 bases). CDR3 length: 13 residues. Germline lookup yields CDR1 MNHEY and CDR2 SVGAGI. Trimming pared 6 bases from V and 1 base from J, leaving 10 bases between. CDR3 amino acids: CASSPQGSYEQYF. In DNA form, the CDR3 reads TGTGCCAGCAGCCCACAGGGTTCCTACGAGCAGTACTTC.

This chain links TRBV7-8 with TRBJ2-1; 8 nucleotides align to TRBD1. This CDR3 comprises 12 residues. V gave up 5 bases and J gave up 8 bases; unmatched junction bases: 2. Germline V gene data show CDR1 as SGHVS and CDR2 as FQNEAQ. The CDR3 spells CASSETGDEQFF. In nucleotides, the CDR3 is TGTGCCAGCAGCGAGACAGGGGATGAGCAGTTCTTC.

The rearrangement uses TRBV5-1 and TRBJ2-7; 8 bases match TRBD2. In germline, CDR1 is SGHRS, CDR2 YFSETQ. The CDR3 length is 14 residues. J was trimmed by 1 base and V by 4 bases; bases with no gene match: 4. Here the CDR3 reads CASSLTSGSYEQYF. Written as DNA, the CDR3 is TGCGCCAGCAGCCTCACTAGCGGATCCTACGAGCAGTACTTC.

This clone turned up a few times. V is TRBV30 and J is TRBJ1-2, with unresolved D. CDR3 length: 13 amino acids. Germline V lookup: CDR1 GTSNPN, CDR2 SVGIG (reference sequence). The V end lost 0 bases, the J end lost 7 bases, and 12 bases lay between the germline ends. In DNA form, the CDR3 reads TGTGCCTGGAGTGTCCAGAAGTGGGCTGGCTACACCTTC. Its translation: CAWSVQKWAGYTF.

This chain uses TRBV7-3 with TRBJ2-1, with D possibly TRBD2 on 6 matching bases. The CDR3 length is 15 residues. V lost 1 base to trimming and J lost 5 bases, with 12 bases between them. Germline V gene sequence: CDR1 SGHTA, CDR2 FQGTGA. The CDR3 coding sequence is TGTGCCAGCAGCTTAATCGGGACTGAAGACAATGAGCAGTTCTTC. Its translation is CASSLIGTEDNEQFF.

The chain combines TRBV4-2 with TRBJ2-7, with 8 bases fitting TRBD2. Trimming at V came to 0 bases and at J to 2 bases, leaving 9 bases not matched to a gene. CDR3 length equals 17 residues. Looked up from germline, CDR1 is LGHNA and CDR2 is YNFKEQ. CDR3 region: CASSQDSPSGYPYEQYF. The CDR3 bases are TGTGCCAGCAGCCAAGATTCTCCTAGCGGGTACCCCTACGAGCAGTACTTC.

The chain recombines TRBV12-3 or TRBV12-4 with TRBJ2-7; D not resolved. The CDR3 sequence is 13 residues long. Trimming shortened V by 3 bases and J by 5 bases, and 11 bases separated the two germline ends. In DNA, the CDR3 is TGTGCCAGCAGTTTGGTTTACCGGGACGAGCAGTACTTC. Translating gives CASSLVYRDEQYF.

In this sample, this clone turned up once. J is TRBJ1-1 and V is TRBV7-3, with TRBD1 as a possible D gene (6 bases). CDR3 length: 12 amino acids. Germline V CDR1 and CDR2: SGHTA, FQGTGA. V was trimmed by 5 bases and J by 8 bases, leaving 12 bases between them. The CDR3 bases are TGTGCCAGCAGCCCCAGGGGCAGGGAAGCTTTCTTT. Encoded protein: CASSPRGREAFF.

This chain links TRBV3-1 (or the pseudogene TRBV3-2) with TRBJ2-7, with 7 bases fitting TRBD2. The CDR3 consists of 17 residues. CDR1 and CDR2 (germline): LGHDT, YNNKEL (reference sequence). V trimming: 4 bases; J trimming: 2 bases; junction bases outside the gene matches: 14. The CDR3 nucleotides are TGTGCCAGCAGCCTCACGGCCCCTAGCGGCTGGACCTACGAGCAGTACTTC. This encodes CASSLTAPSGWTYEQYF.

In regard to this clone: One end of the junction fails to match germline, which may point to a read error. The J gene is TRBJ2-1, the V gene TRBV7-9; possibly TRBD1 for D (6 bases). The germline V gene encodes CDR1 SEHNR and CDR2 FQNEAQ (reference sequence). CDR3 length equals 14 residues. Here the CDR3 reads CASSSKLGDNDQFF. CDR3 DNA sequence: TGTGCCAGCAGCTCTAAGCTAGGGGACAATGATCAGTTCTTC. Full variable domain (missing parts from reference TRBV7-9 and TRBJ2-1): DTGVSQNPRHKITKRGQNVTFRCDPISEHNRLYWYRQTLGQGPEFLTYFQNEAQLEKSRLLSDRFSAERPKGSFSTLEIQRTEQGDSAMYLCASSSKLGDNDQFFGPGTRLTVL.

The chain joins TRBV4-2 to TRBJ1-2; 8 positions match TRBD1. The germline V gene has CDR1 LGHNA and CDR2 YNFKEQ. Germline trimming cut 4 bases from V and 3 bases from J; bases unmatched to any gene: 7. The CDR3 is 15 amino acids. The CDR3 is CASSPPGQADYGYTF. The CDR3 DNA reads as TGTGCCAGCAGCCCGCCGGGACAGGCTGACTATGGCTACACCTTC.

The CDR3 reads CASSFPRGTDSNQPQHF. Here the CDR3 DNA reads TGTGCCAGCAGTTTCCCAAGGGGGACGGATAGCAATCAGCCCCAGCATTTT. This chain connects TRBV28 to TRBJ1-5; tentatively, D is TRBD1 (6 bases). V shed 3 bases and J shed 0 bases, with 15 bases lying between them. The germline CDR1 and CDR2 sequences are MDHEN and SYDVKM. The CDR3 has 17 residues.

The chain combines TRBV4-2 with TRBJ2-7, with 8 bases lining up with TRBD2. The V gene's germline CDR1 is LGHNA and CDR2 YNFKEQ. Trimming took 0 bases from V and 1 from J; bases not matched to a gene: 2. This CDR3 is 15 amino acids long. The CDR3 bases are TGTGCCAGCAGCCAAGAACTAGCGGATTCCTACGAGCAGTACTTC. Residues: CASSQELADSYEQYF.

The V gene is TRBV7-9, the J gene TRBJ2-5, with D tentatively TRBD1 (6 bases). Germline V CDR1 and CDR2: SEHNR, FQNEAQ (reference sequence). This CDR3 has 14 residues. V gave up 2 bases and J gave up 5 bases, with 12 bases separating them. The chain's CDR3 is CASSLLQGGETQYF. The DNA of the CDR3 is TGTGCCAGCAGCTTACTACAGGGTGGGGAGACCCAGTACTTC.

The chain links TRBV18 to TRBJ2-3, with D unresolved. The length of the CDR3 is 11 residues. V lost 3 bases to trimming and J lost 4 bases, with 2 bases between them. From germline, CDR1 is KGHSH and CDR2 LQKENI. The CDR3 is CASSPADTQYF. The CDR3 DNA reads as TGTGCCAGCTCACCCGCAGATACGCAGTATTTT. The complete variable domain, with remaining parts taken from reference TRBV18 and TRBJ2-3, reads NAGVMQNPRHLVRRRGQEARLRCSPMKGHSHVYWYRQLPEEGLKFMVYLQKENIIDESGMPKERFSAEFPKEGPSILRIQQVVRGDSAAYFCASSPADTQYFGPGTRLTVL.

The rearrangement joins TRBV5-8 to TRBJ2-2, with TRBD1 identical over 7 bases. The CDR3 has 15 residues. CDR1 and CDR2 from the germline V gene are SGHTS and YDEGEE. With 0 bases clipped from V and 6 bases from J, the junction kept 5 bases outside the gene matches. The CDR3 sequence: CASSLVDRVAGELFF. The CDR3 coding sequence is TGTGCCAGCAGCTTGGTAGACAGGGTGGCCGGGGAGCTGTTTTTT. Using reference TRBV5-8 and TRBJ2-2 for the parts outside the CDR3, the full variable domain is EAGVTQSPTHLIKTRGQQATLRCSPISGHTSVYWYQQALGLGLQFLLWYDEGEERNRGNFPPRFSGRQFPNYSSELNVNALELEDSALYLCASSLVDRVAGELFFGEGSRLTVL.